Listed here is a single T cell receptor (beta chain). The data stem from a study of T cell responses to AZD1222 COVID-19 vaccine. Repertoires were generated with immunoSEQ multiplex PCR, while TCRdb's copy carries only in-frame clones and drops some. The sample has 75,000 to 90,000 clones; 75% to 90% are singletons. Trimming left V 5 bases short and J 7 bases short, with 15 bases between. Germline CDR1 LNHDA, CDR2 SQIVND (reference sequence). The CDR3 consists of 13 residues. Sequencing was performed on peripheral blood, taken on day 0 of AZD1222 vaccination. This clonotype was sampled from an adult in good health. The chain carries TRBV19 and TRBJ2-7, with a possible D match to TRBD1 (5 bases). CDR3: CASSPKTAWEQYF. The DNA of the CDR3 is TGTGCCAGTAGTCCAAAGACAGCCTGGGAGCAGTACTTC.